Listed below are T cell receptor beta chains from one sample, sequenced in a study of T cell repertoires in cytomegalovirus infection. A single record per CDR3 protein comes from TCRdb applying MiXCR to the reads. The data show some 600,000 distinct CDR3 sequences, 24% seen once. The specimen sequenced was CD8+ T cells from PBMCs. The origin of the receptors is a human donor in good health (CMV status not recorded). Some clones in this sample may be carry-over from other donors' samples. The CDR3 runs from the conserved cysteine through the conserved F or W. A D gene is named only where the DNA matches it firmly. The size of a clone is reported for some rows only, either as once, few or many, or as a class for expanded clones.

clone_size	d_call	v_call	j_call	cdr3_aa	cdr3_nt
few	.	TRBV20-1	TRBJ1-2	CSARPSEGGIDYGYTF	TGCAGTGCTAGACCCTCGGAGGGAGGGATAGACTATGGCTACACCTTC
.	.	TRBV6-5	TRBJ1-2	CASSNGLNYGYTF	TGTGCCAGCAGTAACGGGTTAAACTATGGCTACACCTTC
.	TRBD2	TRBV2	TRBJ2-1	CASSAYSGATYNEQFF	TGTGCCAGCAGCGCATATAGCGGGGCTACCTACAATGAGCAGTTCTTC
few	.	TRBV12-3/TRBV12-4	TRBJ2-1	CASSETGSDEQFF	TGTGCCAGCAGTGAAACAGGGTCTGATGAGCAGTTCTTC
.	.	TRBV7-9	TRBJ2-1	CASSLVSQQSYNEQFF	TGTGCCAGCAGCTTAGTAAGCCAGCAATCGTACAATGAGCAGTTCTTC
few	.	TRBV24-1	TRBJ1-5	CATSDFQGLDQPQHF	TGTGCCACCAGTGATTTCCAGGGATTGGATCAGCCCCAGCATTTT
.	TRBD1	TRBV28	TRBJ1-1	CASSPRQGLGGTEAFF	TGTGCCAGCAGTCCCCGACAGGGCCTGGGTGGCACTGAAGCTTTCTTT
few	TRBD2	TRBV28	TRBJ2-2	CASSPRTSGNSELFF	TGTGCCAGCAGTCCTCGGACTAGCGGGAACTCGGAGCTGTTTTTT
.	.	TRBV20-1	TRBJ1-2	CSAPPRGATVDYGYTF	TGCAGTGCCCCCCCTCGGGGGGCTACGGTGGACTATGGCTACACCTTC
.	.	TRBV4-2	TRBJ2-5	CASSHRDGEQETQYF	TGTGCCAGCAGCCATCGGGACGGAGAGCAAGAGACCCAGTACTTC
.	.	TRBV14	TRBJ1-1	CASSQVVDAPEAFF	TGTGCCAGCAGCCAAGTAGTCGATGCGCCTGAAGCTTTCTTT
many	.	TRBV7-2	TRBJ2-3	CASTIRTDTQYF	TGTGCCAGCACTATTCGCACAGATACGCAGTATTTT
many	TRBD2	TRBV6-6	TRBJ2-3	CASSDRLARTDTQYF	TGTGCCAGCAGTGATCGACTAGCCCGCACAGATACGCAGTATTTT
few	.	TRBV6-6	TRBJ2-6	CASSYWASGANVLTF	TGTGCCAGCAGTTACTGGGCCTCTGGGGCCAACGTCCTGACTTTC
once	.	TRBV6-2/TRBV6-3	TRBJ1-2	CANSSPDSYGYTF	TGTGCCAACAGTTCCCCGGACAGCTATGGCTACACCTTC
many	.	TRBV11-2	TRBJ2-3	CASSLDRWGDKTSTDTQYF	TGTGCCAGCAGCTTAGATAGATGGGGGGATAAAACTAGCACAGATACGCAGTATTTT
.	.	TRBV5-5	TRBJ1-1	CASTAWSGRNTEAFF	TGTGCCAGCACAGCTTGGTCCGGCAGGAACACTGAAGCTTTCTTT
many	.	TRBV27	TRBJ2-1	CASSHGYEQFF	TGTGCCAGCAGTCATGGGTATGAGCAGTTCTTC
many	TRBD2	TRBV7-9	TRBJ2-2	CASSSGLAKAGELFF	TGTGCCAGCAGCTCCGGACTAGCGAAGGCCGGGGAGCTGTTTTTT
many	TRBD1	TRBV7-8	TRBJ1-5	CASSLQGDRNQPQHF	TGTGCCAGCAGCCTCCAGGGGGACAGAAATCAGCCCCAGCATTTT
.	TRBD1	TRBV28	TRBJ1-1	CASSTPDRARDTEAFF	TGTGCCAGCAGCACACCCGACAGGGCGAGGGACACTGAAGCTTTCTTT
many	TRBD1	TRBV19	TRBJ1-5	CASRDRVGTDNQPQHF	TGTGCCAGTAGAGACAGGGTAGGAACAGATAATCAGCCCCAGCATTTT
.	TRBD1	TRBV25-1	TRBJ2-7	CASSDPTDRGTYEQYF	TGTGCCAGCAGTGACCCTACGGACAGGGGCACCTACGAGCAGTACTTC
.	.	TRBV9	TRBJ2-1	CASSVRVDYNEQFF	TGTGCCAGCAGCGTAAGGGTTGACTACAATGAGCAGTTCTTC
.	.	TRBV10-3	TRBJ2-1	CASRLGPSSYNEQFF	TGTGCCTCCCGGTTAGGGCCGAGCTCCTACAATGAGCAGTTCTTC
many	.	TRBV15	TRBJ2-1	CATSIIASSYNEQFF	TGTGCCACCAGCATAATCGCTAGCTCCTACAATGAGCAGTTCTTC
few	.	TRBV6-5	TRBJ1-4	CASSFGTSPDLFF	TGTGCCAGCAGTTTCGGGACTTCCCCGGATCTGTTTTTT
.	TRBD2	TRBV4-3	TRBJ2-3	CASSQDWFSGARPNPTDTQYF	TGCGCCAGCAGCCAAGATTGGTTTAGCGGGGCTCGACCCAACCCCACAGATACGCAGTATTTT
few	TRBD1	TRBV28	TRBJ2-3	CASSTFGRAGTGDADTQYF	TGTGCCAGCAGTACATTTGGGCGAGCCGGGACAGGGGACGCAGATACGCAGTATTTT
few	TRBD2	TRBV28	TRBJ2-7	CASSLDLAGSSYEQYF	TGTGCCAGCAGTTTAGATCTAGCGGGGAGCTCCTACGAGCAGTACTTC
.	.	TRBV28	TRBJ2-3	CASSINGETDTQYF	TGTGCCAGCAGTATAAATGGGGAGACAGATACGCAGTATTTT
many	TRBD1	TRBV27	TRBJ2-3	CASSGTGVRFMNTQYF	TGTGCCAGCAGTGGGACAGGGGTCAGATTTATGAATACGCAGTATTTT
few	TRBD2	TRBV5-6	TRBJ2-4	CASSLRLAGPKNIQYF	TGTGCCAGCAGCTTGCGACTAGCGGGGCCCAAAAACATTCAGTACTTC
few	.	TRBV28	TRBJ2-1	CASSFSLGINNEQFF	TGTGCCAGCAGTTTCTCCCTCGGGATTAATAATGAGCAGTTCTTC
few	.	TRBV2	TRBJ2-1	CATQLGVEQFF	TGTGCCACCCAACTTGGGGTTGAGCAGTTCTTC
few	.	TRBV5-1	TRBJ1-2	CASSLGQDDYTF	TGCGCCAGCAGCTTGGGACAGGACGACTACACCTTC
.	.	TRBV29-1	TRBJ1-1	CSVVEGTEAFF	TGCAGCGTCGTTGAAGGGACTGAAGCTTTCTTT
many	TRBD1	TRBV7-2	TRBJ1-5	CASSLGQGFNQPQHF	TGTGCCAGCAGCTTAGGACAGGGTTTCAATCAGCCCCAGCATTTT
few	.	TRBV9	TRBJ2-6	CASSVSSSGANVLTF	TGTGCCAGCAGCGTTAGTTCCTCTGGGGCCAACGTCCTGACTTTC
many	.	TRBV7-6	TRBJ2-1	CASSFREGGEQFF	TGTGCCAGCAGCTTTCGAGAGGGAGGTGAGCAGTTCTTC
few	TRBD2	TRBV7-2	TRBJ2-1	CASSLEIAGGRNEQFF	TGTGCCAGCAGCTTAGAGATAGCGGGGGGGCGAAATGAGCAGTTCTTC
many	.	TRBV7-6	TRBJ2-1	CASTRDGYNEQFF	TGTGCCAGCACGCGAGATGGCTACAATGAGCAGTTCTTC
few	.	TRBV29-1	TRBJ2-1	CSVDEGGNEQFF	TGCAGCGTTGATGAGGGGGGGAATGAGCAGTTCTTC
.	.	TRBV7-6	TRBJ1-1	CANSLQNTEAFF	TGTGCCAACAGCTTACAAAACACTGAAGCTTTCTTT
.	.	TRBV5-6	TRBJ2-7	CASSSPWSTSYEQYF	TGTGCCAGCAGCTCGCCCTGGTCAACCTCCTACGAGCAGTACTTC
.	TRBD1	TRBV12-3/TRBV12-4	TRBJ1-2	CASSPGTGGAGGYTF	TGTGCCAGCAGCCCCGGGACAGGGGGCGCGGGTGGCTACACCTTC
few	.	TRBV15	TRBJ2-7	CATSWGWGDSYEQYF	TGTGCCACCAGCTGGGGGTGGGGAGATTCCTACGAGCAGTACTTC
few	.	TRBV27	TRBJ1-6	CASSLYPDTTLVHDSPLHF	TGTGCCAGCAGTTTATATCCGGACACTACCTTGGTGCATGATTCACCCCTCCACTTT
few	TRBD1	TRBV20-1	TRBJ1-2	CSASDYRGQDYGYTF	TGCAGTGCTTCGGACTACAGGGGGCAGGACTATGGCTACACCTTC
.	.	TRBV20-1	TRBJ1-3	CSARDGGSSGNTIYF	TGCAGTGCTAGAGATGGAGGGAGCTCTGGAAACACCATATATTTT
.	TRBD2	TRBV12-3/TRBV12-4	TRBJ2-2	CASSGTSEATGELFF	TGTGCCAGCAGTGGGACTAGCGAGGCCACCGGGGAGCTGTTTTTT
few	TRBD2	TRBV4-1	TRBJ2-5	CASSLSGGKQETQYF	TGCGCCAGCAGCCTGAGCGGGGGGAAACAAGAGACCCAGTACTTC